The 30 T cell receptor beta chains listed next were all sequenced from one sample in a study of T cells in Graves' hyperthyroidism and ophthalmopathy. What was amplified from RNA transcripts were TCR beta CDR3 regions. Carried out on the TCR CDR3, a first-round RT-PCR used the HTBI primer set. TCRdb independently ran MiXCR on the multiplex PCR reads; one entry per CDR3 protein. The sample holds some 500,000 distinct CDR3 sequences, 14% seen once. The material sequenced was blood. These receptors were obtained from a woman between 18 and 30 years old with Graves' hyperthyroidism.

At least ten counts were recorded for this clonotype. The V and J genes are TRBV25-1 and TRBJ1-4; TRBD1 is a possible D gene (5 bases). Trimming removed 4 bases from V and 5 bases from J, with 14 bases in between. Germline CDR1 is MGHDK and CDR2 is SYGVNS. This CDR3 region has 15 residues. The CDR3 DNA reads as TGTGCCAGCAGTGGGTCCAGGGAGGAGAATGAAAAACTGTTTTTT. This translates into CASSGSREENEKLFF. Based on the CDR3 plus reference TRBV25-1 and TRBJ1-4, the full variable domain is EADIYQTPRYLVIGTGKKITLECSQTMGHDKMYWYQQDPGMELHLIHYSYGVNSTEKGDLSSESTVSRIRTEHFPLTLESARPSHTSQYLCASSGSREENEKLFFGSGTQLSVL.

This clonotype was counted ten times or more. This chain joins TRBV7-8 and TRBJ1-2; unclear D gene. V was pared by 2 bases and J by 0 bases, with 10 bases between. Germline loops: CDR1 SGHVS, CDR2 FQNEAQ. The CDR3 length is 15 residues. The CDR3 loop reads CASSLSRVPNYGYTF. The DNA of the CDR3 is TGTGCCAGCAGCTTAAGTAGGGTACCTAACTATGGCTACACCTTC. The full variable domain, its missing parts supplied by reference TRBV7-8 and TRBJ1-2, is GAGVSQSPRYKVAKRGQDVALRCDPISGHVSLFWYQQALGQGPEFLTYFQNEAQLDKSGLPSDRFFAERPEGSVSTLKIQRTQQEDSAVYLCASSLSRVPNYGYTFGSGTRLTVV.

This clonotype was recorded a few times. The J gene is TRBJ1-3, the V gene TRBV30; no clear D gene. Germline V lookup: CDR1 GTSNPN, CDR2 SVGIG (reference sequence). The germline V and J ends were trimmed by 0 bases and 0 bases, with 0 bases remaining between them. This CDR3 comprises 12 residues. The CDR3 is CAWSVSGNTIYF. CDR3 DNA sequence: TGTGCCTGGAGTGTCTCTGGAAACACCATATATTTT.

This clonotype was counted between two and nine times. The chain has TRBV24-1 and TRBJ1-5, with D perhaps TRBD1 (6 bases). CDR1 and CDR2 (germline): KGHDR, SFDVKD. The V and J ends lost 7 bases and 7 bases respectively, with 13 bases between them. This CDR3 contains 13 residues. DNA of the CDR3: TGTGCCACCAGGATGGACAGTAGCCAGCCCCAGCATTTT. This codes for CATRMDSSQPQHF.

Many counts were recorded for this clonotype. Written as DNA, the CDR3 is TGTGCCTGGAGTAACAATGAGCAGTTCTTC. Translation: CAWSNNEQFF. This chain joins TRBV30 and TRBJ2-1; D gene uncertain. Germline V gene sequence: CDR1 GTSNPN, CDR2 SVGIG (reference sequence). The CDR3 totals 10 residues. V was pared by 2 bases and J by 5 bases, with 1 base between.

The chain joins TRBV24-1 to TRBJ2-1; 14 nucleotides agree with TRBD2. Germline V gene sequence: CDR1 KGHDR, CDR2 SFDVKD. Trimming removed 9 bases from V and 8 bases from J; junction bases left unmatched: 2. The CDR3 totals 13 residues. This CDR3 reads CATQGLAGDEQFF. CDR3 DNA: TGTGCCACCCAGGGACTAGCGGGAGATGAGCAGTTCTTC.

V gene TRBV27 combines with J gene TRBJ2-7, with TRBD2 identical over 12 bases. Germline V CDR1 and CDR2: MNHEY, SMNVEV (reference sequence). This CDR3 region has 21 residues. Germline trimming cut 9 bases from V and 3 bases from J; bases unmatched to any gene: 27. The CDR3 DNA reads as TGTGCCAGTCTTCCAGGACTAGCGGGGATAAAGCCTAACCAAAGTCGCTACGAGCAGTACTTC. Translation gives CASLPGLAGIKPNQSRYEQYF.

This clonotype was seen only once. The chain has TRBV18 and TRBJ1-3; tentative D call: TRBD1 (5 bases). The germline gives CDR1 KGHSH, CDR2 LQKENI. Trimming took off 3 bases at V and 4 bases at J, with 16 bases between the two ends. The CDR3 runs 16 residues. The CDR3 DNA follows: TGTGCCAGCTCACCCTTGGAATTCGGGGGAGGAAACACCATATATTTT. Residues: CASSPLEFGGGNTIYF.

A note on this clonotype: This sequence may be a read error, since a much larger clone differs from it by one base. This rearrangement joins TRBV10-3 to TRBJ2-7; no clear D gene. Germline V gives CDR1 ENHRY, CDR2 SYGVKD. The CDR3 consists of 14 residues. Trimming removed 3 bases from V and 4 bases from J, with 13 bases in between. The CDR3 DNA is TGTGCCATCAGTGAACCGGACCGTATATACGAGCAGTACGTC. The encoded protein is CAISEPDRIYEQYV.

This clonotype was recorded many times. The chain carries TRBV20-1 and TRBJ1-2; TRBD1 aligns across 9 bases. V gave up 6 bases and J gave up 8 bases; unmatched junction bases: 10. Germline V gives CDR1 DFQATT, CDR2 SNEGSKA (reference sequence). CDR3 length: 13 residues. The CDR3 sequence is CSADRGQGRGYTF. As DNA, the CDR3 is TGCAGTGCCGACCGGGGACAGGGCCGCGGCTACACCTTC.

This clonotype was counted at least ten times. The chain is built from TRBV24-1 and TRBJ2-3; 8 nucleotides align to TRBD1. The CDR3 is 16 residues long. Trimming removed 10 bases from V and 2 bases from J; junction bases left unmatched: 13. Germline V gives CDR1 KGHDR, CDR2 SFDVKD. CDR3 in DNA: TGTGCCACTTCTGCCGCCGGGACAGGTCTCACAGATACGCAGTATTTT. Protein: CATSAAGTGLTDTQYF.

V and J are TRBV6-2 or TRBV6-3 and TRBJ2-1; D tentatively fits TRBD1 or TRBD2 (6 bases each). This CDR3 contains 17 residues. The V gene lost 3 bases and the J gene lost 0 bases, with 15 bases spanning the gap. CDR1 is MNHEY, CDR2 SVGEGT, per germline. CDR3 coding DNA: TGTGCCAGCAGTTATTCGGGGGCTCGGGGCTCCTACAATGAGCAGTTCTTC. The encoded protein is CASSYSGARGSYNEQFF.

Points on this clonotype: This may stem from a read error, because a much larger clone lies one nucleotide away. The chain carries TRBV30 and TRBJ1-5; D may be TRBD1 (6 bases). This CDR3 has 12 residues. CDR1 is GTSNPN, CDR2 SVGIG, per germline (reference sequence). The V end was cut by 1 base, the J end by 14 bases, with 15 bases between. CDR3 DNA sequence: TGTGCCTGGAGTGGACAGGCTGGACCCAAGCATTTT. Its protein product is CAWSGQAGPKHF.

This clonotype was seen many times. The chain has TRBV6-5 and TRBJ1-3; possibly TRBD1 for D (5 bases). V dropped 2 bases and J dropped 0 bases, with 17 bases sitting between them. The CDR3 loop spans 18 amino acids. CDR1 is MNHEY, CDR2 SVGAGI, per germline. The CDR3 spells CASSYHDSPGYSGNTIYF. The CDR3 DNA reads TGTGCCAGCAGTTACCACGACAGCCCGGGATACTCTGGAAACACCATATATTTT.

This clonotype has a count of ten or more. The chain combines TRBV2 with TRBJ1-5, with no clear D. CDR1 is SNHLY and CDR2 is FYNNEI in the germline V gene. With 4 bases removed from V and 3 bases from J, the gap between germline ends came to 13 bases. The CDR3 is 15 amino acids. CDR3 residues: CASSVGIGANQPQHF. Here the CDR3 DNA reads TGTGCCAGCAGTGTAGGGATAGGAGCCAATCAGCCCCAGCATTTT.

In its sample, this clonotype was seen many times. V usage is TRBV12-3 or TRBV12-4 and J usage is TRBJ2-5; a possible D gene is TRBD2 (6 bases). The CDR3 loop spans 14 amino acids. V lost 3 bases and J lost 5, with 13 bases in between. CDR3 amino acids: CASSFSGSEETQYF. The CDR3 DNA is TGTGCCAGCAGTTTTTCCGGGAGTGAGGAGACCCAGTACTTC.

In nucleotides, the CDR3 is TGTGCCAGCAGTGAAGCGGCAAGCGGGGCCACAGATACGCAGTATTTT. This codes for CASSEAASGATDTQYF. This chain joins TRBV6-1 and TRBJ2-3; the match to TRBD2 covers 7 bases. Germline CDR1 reads MNHNS; CDR2 reads SASEGT. After removal of 0 bases from V and 2 bases from J, the junction contained 5 bases not matched to a gene. The CDR3 spans 16 residues.

This clonotype was seen at least ten times. The rearrangement links TRBV12-5 to TRBJ1-1; D not certain. The ends were cut back, 7 bases at V and 4 bases at J, with 13 bases in the middle. CDR1 and CDR2 (germline): LGHNT, FRNRAP. CDR3 length equals 13 residues. In nucleotides, the CDR3 is TGTGCTAGTGTGGGTACGGACGGCACTGAAGCTTTCTTT. It yields the protein CASVGTDGTEAFF.

This clonotype has at least ten counts. V usage is TRBV11-2 and J usage is TRBJ2-3, with D possibly matching TRBD1 (5 bases). Germline CDR1 is SGHAT and CDR2 is FQNNGV. The CDR3 extends over 15 amino acids. The V and J ends lost 5 bases and 3 bases respectively, with 15 bases between them. The CDR3 DNA reads as TGTGCCAGCAGCCCCCGGATATCAGGGACAGATACGCAGTATTTT. Amino acid sequence: CASSPRISGTDTQYF.

This clonotype was counted many times. The CDR3 protein is CASSPGSYGYNEQFF. The CDR3 coding sequence is TGTGCCAGCAGCCCAGGTAGCTACGGCTACAATGAGCAGTTCTTC. The chain uses TRBV7-9 and TRBJ2-1; D not certain. Germline values: CDR1 SEHNR, CDR2 FQNEAQ (reference sequence). CDR3 length: 15 residues. The germline V and J ends were trimmed by 5 bases and 3 bases, with 14 bases remaining between them. Based on the CDR3 plus reference TRBV7-9 and TRBJ2-1, the full variable domain is DTGVSQNPRHKITKRGQNVTFRCDPISEHNRLYWYRQTLGQGPEFLTYFQNEAQLEKSRLLSDRFSAERPKGSFSTLEIQRTEQGDSAMYLCASSPGSYGYNEQFFGPGTRLTVL.

The sample holds many counts of this clonotype. The chain uses TRBV5-1 and TRBJ2-3, with TRBD2 identical over 7 bases. Germline V lookup: CDR1 SGHRS, CDR2 YFSETQ. The CDR3 has 13 amino acids. V was clipped by 9 bases and J by 3 bases; unmatched bases: 7. CDR3 residues: CATRAGETDTQYF. The CDR3 DNA reads as TGCGCCACCCGGGCGGGAGAAACAGATACGCAGTATTTT.

The chain joins TRBV5-1 to TRBJ2-1; TRBD1 is a possible D gene (6 bases). The germline CDR1 and CDR2 sequences are SGHRS and YFSETQ. Trimming cost V 1 base and J 4 bases, with 18 bases left between them. The CDR3 contains 17 residues. The CDR3 DNA reads as TGCGCCAGCAGCTTGTTCATCTGGTCGGGGACATACAATGAGCAGTTCTTC. It is translated as CASSLFIWSGTYNEQFF. Drawing the rest from reference TRBV5-1 and TRBJ2-1, the complete variable domain is KAGVTQTPRYLIKTRGQQVTLSCSPISGHRSVSWYQQTPGQGLQFLFEYFSETQRNKGNFPGRFSGRQFSNSRSEMNVSTLELGDSALYLCASSLFIWSGTYNEQFFGPGTRLTVL.

This clonotype was seen repeatedly, ten times or more. V and J are TRBV7-3 and TRBJ2-3, with 7 bases that match TRBD2. The CDR3 has 18 residues. V shed 5 bases and J 0 bases; nucleotides not matched to a gene: 14. Per the germline V gene, CDR1 is SGHTA and CDR2 is FQGTGA. This CDR3 reads CASSPRRGLSTSTDTQYF. The CDR3 nucleotides are TGTGCCAGCAGCCCCCGCCGGGGACTATCCACTAGCACAGATACGCAGTATTTT. Together with reference TRBV7-3 and TRBJ2-3, the CDR3 gives the full variable domain: GAGVSQTPSNKVTEKGKYVELRCDPISGHTALYWYRQSLGQGPEFLIYFQGTGAADDSGLPNDRFFAVRPEGSVSTLKIQRTERGDSAVYLCASSPRRGLSTSTDTQYFGPGTRLTVL.

This clonotype was found many times. The chain is built from TRBV30 and TRBJ2-1; D possibly corresponds to TRBD2 (5 bases). CDR1 is GTSNPN, CDR2 SVGIG, per germline (reference sequence). CDR3 size: 12 residues. The V gene lost 4 bases and the J gene lost 6 bases, with 10 bases spanning the gap. The CDR3 sequence is CAWKRAPNEQFF. The CDR3 bases are TGTGCCTGGAAGAGGGCCCCCAATGAGCAGTTCTTC.

This chain uses TRBV12-5 with TRBJ2-7; 8 nucleotides agree with TRBD2. Germline-derived CDR1 and CDR2 are LGHNT and FRNRAP. The length of the CDR3 is 15 residues. After removal of 3 bases from V and 5 bases from J, the junction contained 9 bases not matched to a gene. For the CDR3, the DNA is TGTGCTAGTGGTTTACTCCCGGGAGGGCCACACGAGCAGTACTTC. Translating gives CASGLLPGGPHEQYF.

This clonotype was detected many times. J is TRBJ1-1 and V is TRBV27; 8 positions match TRBD1. Trimming at V came to 3 bases and at J to 1 base, leaving 7 bases not matched to a gene. The CDR3 consists of 16 residues. The germline CDR1 and CDR2 sequences are MNHEY and SMNVEV (reference sequence). CDR3 sequence reads: CASSFATGVRNTEAFF. The CDR3 DNA reads as TGTGCCAGCAGTTTCGCGACAGGGGTGCGGAACACTGAAGCTTTCTTT.

This clonotype has at least ten counts. The chain has TRBV10-1 and TRBJ1-1, with D possibly TRBD1 on 5 matching bases. Trimming removed 2 bases at V and 0 bases at J, with 7 bases between. This CDR3 is 14 amino acids long. The germline V gene has CDR1 WNHNN and CDR2 SYGVQD (reference sequence). CDR3 amino acids: CASSEGAMNTEAFF. CDR3 nucleotide sequence: TGCGCCAGCAGTGAGGGGGCGATGAACACTGAAGCTTTCTTT.

This clonotype was found many times. Written as DNA, the CDR3 is TGCAGTGCTCCCGACGCCTCCGTTGGCTACAATGAGCAGTTCTTC. Translating gives CSAPDASVGYNEQFF. V usage is TRBV20-1 and J usage is TRBJ2-1; D gene uncertain. CDR1 DFQATT and CDR2 SNEGSKA come from the germline V gene (reference sequence). This CDR3 comprises 15 residues. V gave up 5 bases and J gave up 3 bases, with 17 bases separating them.

This clonotype was recorded a few times. The rearrangement uses TRBV7-9 and TRBJ2-7; weak D call: TRBD1 (6 bases). The CDR3 is made up of 14 amino acids. V gave up 5 bases and J gave up 0 bases, with 11 bases separating them. The V gene's germline CDR1 is SEHNR and CDR2 FQNEAQ (reference sequence). DNA for the CDR3: TGTGCCAGCAGCGATCTGGACAGCTCCTACGAGCAGTACGTC. Its translation: CASSDLDSSYEQYV.

As for this clonotype: This may come from a read error, since a much larger clone is one base off. The chain is built from TRBV11-2 and TRBJ1-2; D is possibly TRBD1 (5 bases). This CDR3 spans 14 amino acids. Germline assignment: CDR1 SGHAT and CDR2 FQNNGV. With 5 bases removed from V and 3 bases from J, the gap between germline ends came to 13 bases. The CDR3 DNA is TGTGCCAGCAGCCCTGCAGGGTTCCACTATGGCTACACCTTC. Protein: CASSPAGFHYGYTF.